Below, one T cell receptor beta chain is given with its context. Its antigen is unknown. An end of the junction differs from the germline gene, which may be a read error. This entry is derived from a study of cytomegalovirus exposure and HLA in healthy donors. Study-wide results and caveats: Per a prior analysis, the majority of TCR beta V segments were productive roughly 90% or roughly 30% of the time. The dataset shows that most TCR sequences were rare, while some public TCRs occurred in many donors.

The PCR contained 60 Vbeta and 13 Jbeta primers. TCRdb's copy holds only in-frame clones and misses some; the assay was immunoSEQ multiplex PCR. The sample consists of 150,000 to 200,000 clones, around 86% of them appearing once. CDR1 is MNHEY, CDR2 SVGAGI, per germline. The CDR3 is 14 residues long. Sequenced material: PBMCs. This rearrangement joins TRBV6-5 to TRBJ1-1, with 9 bases that match TRBD1. The sequence came from a man aged 50 to 60 in good health and CMV-seropositive. The CDR3 coding sequence is TGTGCCAGCAGTAGAGGACAGGGGAACGCTGAAGCTTTCTTT. Its protein is CASSRGQGNAEAFF.